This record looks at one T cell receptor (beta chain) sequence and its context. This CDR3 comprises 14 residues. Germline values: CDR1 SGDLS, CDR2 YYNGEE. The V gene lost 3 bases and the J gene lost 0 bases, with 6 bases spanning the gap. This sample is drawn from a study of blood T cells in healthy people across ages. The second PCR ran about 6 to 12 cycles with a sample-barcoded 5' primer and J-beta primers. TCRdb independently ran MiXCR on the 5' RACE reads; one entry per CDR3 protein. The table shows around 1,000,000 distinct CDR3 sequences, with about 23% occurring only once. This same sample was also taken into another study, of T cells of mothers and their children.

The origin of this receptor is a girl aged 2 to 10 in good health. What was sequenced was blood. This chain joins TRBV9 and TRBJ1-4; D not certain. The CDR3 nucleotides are TGTGCCAGCAGCGCATATACAACTAATGAAAAACTGTTTTTT. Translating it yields CASSAYTTNEKLFF.